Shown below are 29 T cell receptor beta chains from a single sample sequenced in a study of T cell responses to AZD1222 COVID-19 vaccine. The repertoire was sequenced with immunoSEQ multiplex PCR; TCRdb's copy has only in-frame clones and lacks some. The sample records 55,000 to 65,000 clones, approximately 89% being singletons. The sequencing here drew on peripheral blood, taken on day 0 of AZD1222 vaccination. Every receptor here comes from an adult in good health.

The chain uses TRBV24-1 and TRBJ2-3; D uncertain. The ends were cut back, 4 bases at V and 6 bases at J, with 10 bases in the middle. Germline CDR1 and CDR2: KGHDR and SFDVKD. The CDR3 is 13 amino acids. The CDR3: CATSEVSRDTQYF. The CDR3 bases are TGTGCCACCAGTGAGGTCAGCAGGGATACGCAGTATTTT.

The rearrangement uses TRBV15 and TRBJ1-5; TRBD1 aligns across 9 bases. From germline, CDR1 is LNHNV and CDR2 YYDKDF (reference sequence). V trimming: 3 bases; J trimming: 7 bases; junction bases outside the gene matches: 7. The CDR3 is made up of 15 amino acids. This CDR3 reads CATSRDPGQGQPQHF. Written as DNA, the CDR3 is TGTGCCACCAGCAGGGATCCGGGACAGGGACAGCCCCAGCATTTT.

The CDR3 region has the DNA TGTGCCAGCAGCCAGGGATTTGGCTACACCTTC. Its protein is CASSQGFGYTF. V gene TRBV5-6 combines with J gene TRBJ1-2; D is perhaps TRBD1 (5 bases). V lost 4 bases and J lost 7, with 8 bases in between. CDR1 is SGHDT, CDR2 YYEEEE, per germline. CDR3 size: 11 residues.

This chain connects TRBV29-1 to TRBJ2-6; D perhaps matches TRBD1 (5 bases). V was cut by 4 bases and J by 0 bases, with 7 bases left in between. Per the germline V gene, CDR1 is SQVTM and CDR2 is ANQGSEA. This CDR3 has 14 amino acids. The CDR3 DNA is TGCAGCGTTGGACAGAGCTCTGGGGCCAACGTCCTGACTTTC. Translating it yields CSVGQSSGANVLTF. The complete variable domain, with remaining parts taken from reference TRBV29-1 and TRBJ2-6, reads SAVISQKPSRDICQRGTSLTIQCQVDSQVTMMFWYRQQPGQSLTLIATANQGSEATYESGFVIDKFPISRPNLTFSTLTVSNMSPEDSSIYLCSVGQSSGANVLTFGAGSRLTVL.

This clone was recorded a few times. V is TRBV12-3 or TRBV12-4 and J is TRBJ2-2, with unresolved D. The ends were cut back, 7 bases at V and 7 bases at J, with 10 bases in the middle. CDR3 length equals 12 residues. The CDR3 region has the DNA TGTGCCAGCATGGAACCCAGCGGGGAGCTGTTTTTT. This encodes CASMEPSGELFF.

CDR3 in DNA: TGTGCCAGCGGCCCCGGGAGCGGGAGGTCCTACGAGCAGTACTTC. Its translation: CASGPGSGRSYEQYF. This chain connects TRBV6-5 to TRBJ2-7, with 9 bases matching TRBD2. The CDR3 sequence is 15 residues long. V was clipped by 8 bases and J by 1 base; unmatched bases: 9. Germline V gene lookup returns CDR1 MNHEY and CDR2 SVGAGI.

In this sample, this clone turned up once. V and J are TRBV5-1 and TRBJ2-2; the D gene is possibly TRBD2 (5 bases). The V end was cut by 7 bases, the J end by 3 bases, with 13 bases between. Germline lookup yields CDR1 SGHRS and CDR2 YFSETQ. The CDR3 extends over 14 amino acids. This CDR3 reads CASEPLADTGELFF. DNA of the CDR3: TGCGCCAGCGAACCCCTAGCCGACACCGGGGAGCTGTTTTTT.

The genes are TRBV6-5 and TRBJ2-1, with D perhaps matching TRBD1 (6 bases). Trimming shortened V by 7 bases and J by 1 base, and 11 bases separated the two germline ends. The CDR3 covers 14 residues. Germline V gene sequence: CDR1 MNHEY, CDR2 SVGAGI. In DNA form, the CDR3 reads TGTGCCAGCATTCTAGGGGGTTCCTACAATGAGCAGTTCTTC. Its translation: CASILGGSYNEQFF.

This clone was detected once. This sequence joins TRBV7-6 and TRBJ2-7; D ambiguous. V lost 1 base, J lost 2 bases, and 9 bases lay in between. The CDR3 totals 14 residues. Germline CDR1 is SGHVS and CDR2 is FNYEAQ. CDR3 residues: CASSLGLVPYEQYF. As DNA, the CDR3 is TGTGCCAGCAGCTTAGGCCTAGTCCCCTACGAGCAGTACTTC.

The CDR3 spells CASPPPLGPYNEQFF. CDR3 in DNA: TGTGCCAGCCCACCCCCGCTCGGCCCTTACAATGAGCAGTTCTTC. This chain joins TRBV7-9 and TRBJ2-1; no definite D call. Trimming removed 8 bases from V and 4 bases from J, with 18 bases in between. CDR1 and CDR2 (germline): SEHNR, FQNEAQ (reference sequence). The CDR3 extends over 15 amino acids.

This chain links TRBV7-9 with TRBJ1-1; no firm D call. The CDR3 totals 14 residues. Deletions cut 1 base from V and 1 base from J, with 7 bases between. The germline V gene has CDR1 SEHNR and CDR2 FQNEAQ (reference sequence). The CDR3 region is CASSLGVPNTEAFF. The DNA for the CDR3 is TGTGCCAGCAGCTTAGGGGTCCCGAACACTGAAGCTTTCTTT.

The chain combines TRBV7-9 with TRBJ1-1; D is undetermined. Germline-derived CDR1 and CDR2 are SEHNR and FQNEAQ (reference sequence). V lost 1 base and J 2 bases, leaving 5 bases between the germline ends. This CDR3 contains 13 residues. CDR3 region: CASSLGSNTEAFF. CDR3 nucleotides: TGTGCCAGCAGCTTAGGTTCCAACACTGAAGCTTTCTTT.

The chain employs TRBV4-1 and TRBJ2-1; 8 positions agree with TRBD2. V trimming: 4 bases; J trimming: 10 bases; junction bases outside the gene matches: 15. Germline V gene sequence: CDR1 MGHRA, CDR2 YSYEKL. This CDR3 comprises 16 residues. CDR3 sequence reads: CASSPSPGGPGLEQFF. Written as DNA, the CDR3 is TGCGCCAGCAGCCCCAGTCCGGGAGGGCCGGGGTTGGAGCAGTTCTTC.

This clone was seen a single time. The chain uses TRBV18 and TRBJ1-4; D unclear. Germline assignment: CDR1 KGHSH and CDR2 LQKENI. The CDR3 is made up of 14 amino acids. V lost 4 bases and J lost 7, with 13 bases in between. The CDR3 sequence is CASSLQGDGEKLFF. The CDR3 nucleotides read TGTGCCAGCTCACTACAAGGAGATGGTGAAAAACTGTTTTTT.

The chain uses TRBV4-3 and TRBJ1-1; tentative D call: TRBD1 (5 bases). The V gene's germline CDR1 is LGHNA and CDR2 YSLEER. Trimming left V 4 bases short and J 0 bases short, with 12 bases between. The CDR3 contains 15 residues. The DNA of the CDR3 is TGCGCCAGCAGCCGAGCAGGGCGGATGAACACTGAAGCTTTCTTT. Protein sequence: CASSRAGRMNTEAFF.

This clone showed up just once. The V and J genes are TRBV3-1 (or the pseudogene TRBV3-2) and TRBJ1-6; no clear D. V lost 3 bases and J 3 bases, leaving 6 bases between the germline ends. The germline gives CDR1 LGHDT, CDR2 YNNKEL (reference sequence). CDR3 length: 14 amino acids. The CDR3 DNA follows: TGTGCCAGCAGCCACGGGAGCTATAATTCACCCCTCCACTTT. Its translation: CASSHGSYNSPLHF.

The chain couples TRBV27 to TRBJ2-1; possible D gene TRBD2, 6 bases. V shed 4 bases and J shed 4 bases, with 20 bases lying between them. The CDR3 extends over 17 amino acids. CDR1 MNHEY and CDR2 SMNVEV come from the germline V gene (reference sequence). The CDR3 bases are TGTGCCAGCAGTTCCCGAGTAGCGGTGTACTTTTACAATGAGCAGTTCTTC. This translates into CASSSRVAVYFYNEQFF.

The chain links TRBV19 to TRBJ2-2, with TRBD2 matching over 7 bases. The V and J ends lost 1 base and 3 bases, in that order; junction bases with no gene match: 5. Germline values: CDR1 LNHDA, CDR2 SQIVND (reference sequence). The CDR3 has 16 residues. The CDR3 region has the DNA TGTGCCAGTAGTATAGCGGGAGGTCTTGACACCGGGGAGCTGTTTTTT. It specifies CASSIAGGLDTGELFF. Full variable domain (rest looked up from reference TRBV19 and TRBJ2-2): DGGITQSPKYLFRKEGQNVTLSCEQNLNHDAMYWYRQDPGQGLRLIYYSQIVNDFQKGDIAEGYSVSREKKESFPLTVTSAQKNPTAFYLCASSIAGGLDTGELFFGEGSRLTVL.

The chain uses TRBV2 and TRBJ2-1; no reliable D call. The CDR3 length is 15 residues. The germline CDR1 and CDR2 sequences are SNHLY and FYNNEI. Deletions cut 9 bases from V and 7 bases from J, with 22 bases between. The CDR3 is CASQKPDQSGNEQFF. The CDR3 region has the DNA TGTGCCAGTCAAAAGCCGGACCAAAGTGGTAATGAGCAGTTCTTC. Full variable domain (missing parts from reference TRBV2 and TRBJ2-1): EPEVTQTPSHQVTQMGQEVILRCVPISNHLYFYWYRQILGQKVEFLVSFYNNEISEKSEIFDDQFSVERPDGSNFTLKIRSTKLEDSAMYFCASQKPDQSGNEQFFGPGTRLTVL.

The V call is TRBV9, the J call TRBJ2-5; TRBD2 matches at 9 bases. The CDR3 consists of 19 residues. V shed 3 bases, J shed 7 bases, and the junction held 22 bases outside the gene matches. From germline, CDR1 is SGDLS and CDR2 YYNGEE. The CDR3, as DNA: TGTGCCAGCAGCGATGAAGTGGCTAGCGGGACCAATGTAGGTCGGACCCAGTACTTC. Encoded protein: CASSDEVASGTNVGRTQYF. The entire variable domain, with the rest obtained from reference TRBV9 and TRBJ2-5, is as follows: DSGVTQTPKHLITATGQRVTLRCSPRSGDLSVYWYQQSLDQGLQFLIQYYNGEERAKGNILERFSAQQFPDLHSELNLSSLELGDSALYFCASSDEVASGTNVGRTQYFGPGTRLLVL.

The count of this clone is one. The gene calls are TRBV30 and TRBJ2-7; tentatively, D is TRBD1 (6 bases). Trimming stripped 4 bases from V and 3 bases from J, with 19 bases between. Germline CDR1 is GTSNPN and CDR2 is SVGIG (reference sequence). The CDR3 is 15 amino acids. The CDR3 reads CAWKTRLGHSYEQYF. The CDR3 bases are TGTGCCTGGAAGACCCGGCTGGGACACAGCTACGAGCAGTACTTC.

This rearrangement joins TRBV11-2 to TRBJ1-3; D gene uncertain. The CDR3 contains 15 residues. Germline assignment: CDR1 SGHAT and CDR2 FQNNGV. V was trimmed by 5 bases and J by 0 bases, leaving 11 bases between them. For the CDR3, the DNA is TGTGCCAGCAGCGAGAACTACGTCTCTGGAAACACCATATATTTT. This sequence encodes CASSENYVSGNTIYF.

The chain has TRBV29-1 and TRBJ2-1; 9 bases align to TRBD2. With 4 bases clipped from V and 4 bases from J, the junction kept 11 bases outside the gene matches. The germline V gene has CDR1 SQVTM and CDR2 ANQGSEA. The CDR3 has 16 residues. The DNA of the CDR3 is TGCAGCGTTGTGGCTCGCGGGAGGGGCCCTTACAATGAGCAGTTCTTC. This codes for CSVVARGRGPYNEQFF.

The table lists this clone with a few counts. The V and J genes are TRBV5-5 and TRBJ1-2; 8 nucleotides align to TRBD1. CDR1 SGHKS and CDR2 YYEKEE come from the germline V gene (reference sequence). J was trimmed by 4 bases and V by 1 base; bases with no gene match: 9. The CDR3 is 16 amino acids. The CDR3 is CASSLFYGTGIYGYTF. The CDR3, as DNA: TGTGCCAGCAGCTTGTTTTATGGGACAGGAATCTATGGCTACACCTTC.

The CDR3 region has the DNA TGTGCCAGTAGCCGCGGGACCTATGGCTACACCTTC. Protein product: CASSRGTYGYTF. This chain links TRBV19 with TRBJ1-2; maybe TRBD1 (5 bases). V lost 6 bases to trimming and J lost 4 bases, with 9 bases between them. This CDR3 is built from 12 residues. The germline CDR1 and CDR2 sequences are LNHDA and SQIVND (reference sequence).

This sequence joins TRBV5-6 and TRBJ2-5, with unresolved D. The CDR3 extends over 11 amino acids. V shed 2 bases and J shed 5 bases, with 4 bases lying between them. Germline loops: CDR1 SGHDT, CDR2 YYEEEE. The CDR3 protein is CASSLTETQYF. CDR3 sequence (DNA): TGTGCCAGCAGCTTAACTGAGACCCAGTACTTC.

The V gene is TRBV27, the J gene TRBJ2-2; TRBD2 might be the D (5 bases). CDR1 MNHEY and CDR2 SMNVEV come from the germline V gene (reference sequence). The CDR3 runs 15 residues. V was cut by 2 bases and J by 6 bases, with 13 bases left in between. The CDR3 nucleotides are TGTGCCAGCAGTTTAAACCCTAGCCCAGCCGGGGAGCTGTTTTTT. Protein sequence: CASSLNPSPAGELFF.

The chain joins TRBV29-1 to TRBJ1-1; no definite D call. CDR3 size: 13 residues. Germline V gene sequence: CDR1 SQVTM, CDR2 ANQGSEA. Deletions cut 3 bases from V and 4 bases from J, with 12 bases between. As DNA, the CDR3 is TGCAGCGTTGAGGCTGGCGGAATCACTGAAGCTTTCTTT. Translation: CSVEAGGITEAFF.

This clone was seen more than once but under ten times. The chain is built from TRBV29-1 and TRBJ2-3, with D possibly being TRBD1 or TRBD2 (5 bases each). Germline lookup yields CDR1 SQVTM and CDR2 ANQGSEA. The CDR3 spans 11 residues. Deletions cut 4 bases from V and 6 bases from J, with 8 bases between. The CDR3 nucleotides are TGCAGCGTTGCAGGGACGGATACGCAGTATTTT. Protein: CSVAGTDTQYF.